These 31 T cell receptor beta chains were all obtained from the same sample, sequenced in a study of blood T cell repertoires in COVID-19. Data came from immunoSEQ multiplex PCR; TCRdb stores just in-frame clones and leaves some out. The data show 130,000 to 150,000 clones, roughly 82% seen once. Material for sequencing was peripheral blood. All receptors come from a woman between 50 and 59 years old in a cohort sampled during active or convalescent COVID-19.

The CDR3 DNA reads as TGTGCCAGCAGCTTACGCGTACACAATGAGCAGTTCTTC. Its translation: CASSLRVHNEQFF. This chain links TRBV7-2 with TRBJ2-1; D uncertain. This CDR3 has 13 amino acids. Trimming stripped 2 bases from V and 5 bases from J, with 7 bases between. Germline V gives CDR1 SGHTA, CDR2 FQGNSA.

This clone was counted once. The chain uses TRBV5-4 and TRBJ2-1; D is perhaps TRBD2 (5 bases). The CDR3 extends over 13 amino acids. Trimming left V 5 bases short and J 7 bases short, with 13 bases between. The V gene's germline CDR1 is SGHNT and CDR2 YYREEE (reference sequence). The CDR3 protein is CASSRTPPNEQFF. The CDR3 region has the DNA TGTGCCAGCAGTCGGACTCCGCCTAATGAGCAGTTCTTC.

J is TRBJ1-2 and V is TRBV5-1, with D perhaps TRBD1 (5 bases). This CDR3 is built from 14 residues. With 4 bases removed from V and 4 bases from J, the gap between germline ends came to 14 bases. The germline V gene has CDR1 SGHRS and CDR2 YFSETQ. CDR3: CASSPPGDPYGYTF. As DNA, the CDR3 is TGCGCCAGCAGCCCTCCGGGGGACCCCTATGGCTACACCTTC.

This clone was seen a few times. The chain carries TRBV10-3 and TRBJ1-5, with D tentatively TRBD1 (6 bases). The CDR3 is 14 residues long. Between the trimmed V and J ends, which lost 3 bases and 5 bases, there was a span of 11 bases. Germline-derived CDR1 and CDR2 are ENHRY and SYGVKD. CDR3 amino acids: CAISDTGPYQPQHF. DNA for the CDR3: TGTGCCATCAGTGACACAGGGCCCTATCAGCCCCAGCATTTT.

The chain carries TRBV6-6 and TRBJ1-2; TRBD1 is a possible D gene (5 bases). V shed 5 bases and J shed 2 bases, with 18 bases lying between them. The CDR3 runs to 16 residues. CDR1 is MNHNY, CDR2 SVGAGI, per germline (reference sequence). The CDR3 here is CASSRPPGSPNYGYTF. The DNA of the CDR3 is TGTGCCAGCAGTCGACCCCCAGGGTCTCCGAACTATGGCTACACCTTC.

V usage is TRBV4-1 and J usage is TRBJ1-5, with D hard to call. The length of the CDR3 is 14 residues. Germline V gene sequence: CDR1 MGHRA, CDR2 YSYEKL. The V and J ends lost 1 base and 8 bases respectively, with 12 bases between them. As DNA, the CDR3 is TGCGCCAGCAGCCAAGGGCCGGCCCGGGAGCCCCAGCATTTT. This encodes CASSQGPAREPQHF.

The chain has TRBV6-6 and TRBJ2-2; TRBD2 matches at 8 bases. CDR1 and CDR2 from the germline V gene are MNHNY and SVGAGI (reference sequence). With 5 bases clipped from V and 0 bases from J, the junction kept 2 bases outside the gene matches. CDR3 length: 15 residues. The CDR3 nucleotides read TGTGCCAGCAGTACGGGGGGGGCGAACACCGGGGAGCTGTTTTTT. Encoded protein: CASSTGGANTGELFF.

V is TRBV11-3 and J is TRBJ2-2; 8 bases line up with TRBD1. V trimming: 0 bases; J trimming: 7 bases; junction bases outside the gene matches: 7. This CDR3 comprises 16 residues. Germline V lookup: CDR1 SGHNT, CDR2 YENEEA. The CDR3: CASSLDLRQGFGELFF. CDR3 coding DNA: TGTGCCAGCAGCTTAGACCTGAGACAGGGGTTCGGGGAGCTGTTTTTT. Variable domain in full (rest from reference TRBV11-3 and TRBJ2-2): EAGVVQSPRYKIIEKKQPVAFWCNPISGHNTLYWYLQNLGQGPELLIRYENEEAVDDSQLPKDRFSAERLKGVDSTLKIQPAELGDSAVYLCASSLDLRQGFGELFFGEGSRLTVL.

Here the CDR3 reads CASTRGGIADTQYF. For the CDR3, the DNA is TGTGCCAGCACGAGGGGGGGGATCGCAGATACGCAGTATTTT. The chain employs TRBV5-8 and TRBJ2-3, with a possible D match to TRBD2 (7 bases). CDR3 length: 14 residues. The germline gives CDR1 SGHTS, CDR2 YDEGEE. Deletions cut 6 bases from V and 4 bases from J, with 15 bases between.

This clone was seen only once. The chain joins TRBV5-1 to TRBJ2-6; the D gene is possibly TRBD1 (6 bases). Germline V CDR1 and CDR2: SGHRS, YFSETQ. With 3 bases removed from V and 0 bases from J, the gap between germline ends came to 7 bases. The CDR3 contains 15 residues. CDR3 DNA sequence: TGCGCCAGCAGCTCACAGGGCTCTGGGGCCAACGTCCTGACTTTC. Its translation: CASSSQGSGANVLTF.

The rearrangement links TRBV6-6 to TRBJ1-3; TRBD1 aligns across 7 bases. CDR1 and CDR2 from the germline V gene are MNHNY and SVGAGI (reference sequence). V was clipped by 6 bases and J by 0 bases; unmatched bases: 5. The CDR3 runs to 15 residues. DNA of the CDR3: TGTGCCAGCAGGTGGGGACAGATCTCTGGAAACACCATATATTTT. This codes for CASRWGQISGNTIYF.

This chain joins TRBV24-1 and TRBJ2-3; 11 nucleotides match TRBD1. CDR1 is KGHDR and CDR2 is SFDVKD in the germline V gene. This CDR3 spans 17 amino acids. Losses at the gene ends were 4 bases for V and 5 bases for J; bases not matched to a gene: 10. In DNA, the CDR3 is TGTGCCACCAGTGAACTAGCCGGGACAGGGGGGGGAGATACGCAGTATTTT. This sequence encodes CATSELAGTGGGDTQYF.

This clone came up once. The V call is TRBV14, the J call TRBJ1-2; D gene uncertain. The length of the CDR3 is 16 residues. With 0 bases removed from V and 0 bases from J, the gap between germline ends came to 11 bases. The germline V gene encodes CDR1 SGHDN and CDR2 FVKESK. CDR3 sequence reads: CASSQEFARANYGYTF. The CDR3, as DNA: TGTGCCAGCAGCCAAGAATTTGCGCGGGCTAACTATGGCTACACCTTC.

V is TRBV11-2 and J is TRBJ1-3; possible D gene TRBD1, 6 bases. This CDR3 comprises 15 residues. Between the trimmed V and J ends, which lost 5 bases and 5 bases, there was a span of 16 bases. CDR1 SGHAT and CDR2 FQNNGV come from the germline V gene. Here the CDR3 reads CASSPGTNLRNTIYF. CDR3 coding DNA: TGTGCCAGCAGCCCCGGGACAAACTTACGAAACACCATATATTTT.

The CDR3 here is CASSQDSGAYEQYF. DNA for the CDR3: TGTGCCAGCAGCCAAGATTCGGGAGCCTACGAGCAGTACTTC. The chain uses TRBV3-1 (or the pseudogene TRBV3-2) and TRBJ2-7; TRBD2 might be the D (6 bases). The CDR3 loop spans 14 amino acids. Per germline, CDR1 LGHDT and CDR2 YNNKEL (reference sequence). Trimming shortened V by 0 bases and J by 2 bases, and 8 bases separated the two germline ends.

This clone occurred a few times. This sequence joins TRBV27 and TRBJ2-7; no definite D call. Trimming left V 0 bases short and J 2 bases short, with 8 bases between. CDR3 size: 14 residues. Germline CDR1 is MNHEY and CDR2 is SMNVEV (reference sequence). The CDR3 coding sequence is TGTGCCAGCAGTTTATCTTGGTCTACCTACGAGCAGTACTTC. Protein sequence: CASSLSWSTYEQYF.

Comments on this clone: This same CDR3 is encoded by further DNA sequences in the sample. V usage is TRBV6-5 and J usage is TRBJ2-7; D not resolved. V shed 3 bases and J shed 4 bases, with 10 bases lying between them. The CDR3 is 13 residues long. Looked up from germline, CDR1 is MNHEY and CDR2 is SVGAGI. CDR3 sequence: CASSYSASYEQYF. The CDR3, as DNA: TGTGCCAGCAGTTATAGTGCATCATACGAGCAGTACTTC.

The chain links TRBV19 to TRBJ1-1; TRBD1 matches at 11 bases. This CDR3 spans 14 amino acids. After removal of 6 bases from V and 5 bases from J, the junction contained 5 bases not matched to a gene. Germline values: CDR1 LNHDA, CDR2 SQIVND (reference sequence). Here the CDR3 reads CASSSGTGGTEAFF. The CDR3 coding sequence is TGTGCCAGTAGCAGCGGGACAGGGGGGACTGAAGCTTTCTTT. Full variable domain (remainder filled in from reference TRBV19 and TRBJ1-1): DGGITQSPKYLFRKEGQNVTLSCEQNLNHDAMYWYRQDPGQGLRLIYYSQIVNDFQKGDIAEGYSVSREKKESFPLTVTSAQKNPTAFYLCASSSGTGGTEAFFGQGTRLTVV.

The chain combines TRBV5-8 with TRBJ2-2; D is ambiguous. The V gene's germline CDR1 is SGHTS and CDR2 YDEGEE. The CDR3 has 13 amino acids. Deletions cut 6 bases from V and 5 bases from J, with 11 bases between. CDR3 region: CASTATGTGELFF. CDR3 nucleotide sequence: TGTGCCAGCACCGCCACCGGGACCGGGGAGCTGTTTTTT.

The chain combines TRBV5-4 with TRBJ2-1; 7 bases agree with TRBD1. The CDR3 consists of 14 residues. Unmatched junction bases numbered 5, after V lost 3 bases and J lost 5 bases. Germline-derived CDR1 and CDR2 are SGHNT and YYREEE (reference sequence). The CDR3 loop reads CASSSGQIDNEQFF. The CDR3 DNA follows: TGTGCCAGCAGCTCGGGACAGATAGACAATGAGCAGTTCTTC.

This clone was seen repeatedly, ten times or more. Other nucleotide sequences from this sample produce the same CDR3. This rearrangement joins TRBV7-9 to TRBJ1-1, with D tentatively TRBD1 (5 bases). The V end was cut by 5 bases, the J end by 1 base, with 11 bases between. The CDR3 is 14 residues long. Germline V lookup: CDR1 SEHNR, CDR2 FQNEAQ (reference sequence). The CDR3 DNA is TGTGCCAGCAGCGGCGGGACGGAGAACACTGAAGCTTTCTTT. Translation: CASSGGTENTEAFF.

CDR3 loop: CATWGGFGSYGYTF. CDR3 sequence (DNA): TGTGCCACCTGGGGGGGGTTCGGAAGCTATGGCTACACCTTC. The genes are TRBV6-5 and TRBJ1-2, with TRBD1 as a possible D gene (5 bases). The V and J ends lost 10 bases and 4 bases respectively, with 19 bases between them. The CDR3 is made up of 14 amino acids. Germline V gives CDR1 MNHEY, CDR2 SVGAGI.

V is TRBV7-3 and J is TRBJ1-2, with TRBD1 identical over 9 bases. CDR1 SGHTA and CDR2 FQGTGA come from the germline V gene. CDR3 length: 15 amino acids. The V segment lost 4 bases and the J segment 6 bases; nucleotides outside the gene matches: 9. The CDR3 loop reads CASSSGGTGIDGYTF. The CDR3 bases are TGTGCCAGCAGCTCAGGGGGGACAGGGATCGATGGCTACACCTTC.

V and J are TRBV24-1 and TRBJ1-2, with D perhaps TRBD1 (5 bases). Trimming stripped 0 bases from V and 2 bases from J, with 6 bases between. CDR1 is KGHDR and CDR2 is SFDVKD in the germline V gene. The CDR3 runs 14 residues. The CDR3 DNA reads as TGTGCCACCAGTGATTTGGACAGAAACTATGGCTACACCTTC. This codes for CATSDLDRNYGYTF.

The rearrangement links TRBV5-1 to TRBJ2-7, with a possible D match to TRBD1 (6 bases). This CDR3 spans 14 amino acids. From germline, CDR1 is SGHRS and CDR2 YFSETQ. V dropped 0 bases and J dropped 6 bases, with 13 bases sitting between them. This CDR3 is CASSLALQGTEQYF. In DNA, the CDR3 is TGCGCCAGCAGCTTGGCCTTGCAGGGGACCGAGCAGTACTTC.

This chain links TRBV7-3 with TRBJ2-1, with D unclear. The germline CDR1 and CDR2 sequences are SGHTA and FQGTGA. The V end lost 5 bases, the J end lost 0 bases, and 5 bases lay between the germline ends. The CDR3 is made up of 13 amino acids. The CDR3 sequence is CASSEDSYNEQFF. CDR3 DNA sequence: TGTGCCAGCAGCGAGGACTCCTACAATGAGCAGTTCTTC.

This clone has just one count. The rearrangement joins TRBV6-5 to TRBJ2-2, with TRBD2 matching over 8 bases. CDR3 size: 14 residues. The germline gives CDR1 MNHEY, CDR2 SVGAGI. Trimming cost V 3 bases and J 5 bases; bases outside gene matches: 2. CDR3 amino acids: CASSYIAGTGELFF. The CDR3 nucleotides read TGTGCCAGCAGTTATATAGCGGGGACCGGGGAGCTGTTTTTT.

V is TRBV21-1 and J is TRBJ2-7; the D call in the table, TRBD2, was not verified against the DNA. TRBV21-1 is termed a pseudogene. This CDR3 contains 18 residues. As DNA, the CDR3 is TGTGCCAGCACCCCCCCCGTGGAGACTCCTACCCCCTACTACGAGCAGTACTTC. Translation gives CASTPPVETPTPYYEQYF.

The J gene is TRBJ1-2, the V gene TRBV30; TRBD1 might be the D (5 bases). Germline-derived CDR1 and CDR2 are GTSNPN and SVGIG (reference sequence). The CDR3 contains 12 residues. Deletions cut 3 bases from V and 8 bases from J, with 13 bases between. CDR3 coding DNA: TGTGCCTGGAGATTGGACATTCACGGCTACACCTTC. Residues: CAWRLDIHGYTF. Based on the CDR3 plus reference TRBV30 and TRBJ1-2, the full variable domain is SQTIHQWPATLVQPVGSPLSLECTVEGTSNPNLYWYRQAAGRGLQLLFYSVGIGQISSEVPQNLSASRPQDRQFILSSKKLLLSDSGFYLCAWRLDIHGYTFGSGTRLTVV.

As concerns this clone: Its ends do not fully match the called genes, so a read error is possible. This rearrangement joins TRBV7-7 to TRBJ2-5, with a tentative D call TRBD2 (5 bases). The CDR3 covers 13 residues. Germline values: CDR1 SSHAT, CDR2 FNYEAQ (reference sequence). CDR3 amino acids: CASSLGEGETQYF. The CDR3 DNA reads as TGTGCTAGCAGCTTAGGAGAGGGAGAGACCCAGTACTTC.

The V and J genes are TRBV20-1 and TRBJ1-5, with D maybe TRBD1 (5 bases). The germline gives CDR1 DFQATT, CDR2 SNEGSKA (reference sequence). This CDR3 is built from 15 residues. V gave up 3 bases and J gave up 0 bases, with 12 bases separating them. The CDR3 DNA follows: TGCAGTGCTAGTAGTGGAGACAGTAGCAATCAGCCCCAGCATTTT. It specifies CSASSGDSSNQPQHF.